This passage covers 14 T cell receptor beta chains from one sample sequenced in a study of cytomegalovirus exposure and HLA in healthy donors listed by TCRdb under 2017. Libraries were prepared through the immunoSEQ multiplex PCR assay. The multiplex PCR relied on a mix of 60 forward primers for TCR Vbeta segments and 13 reverse primers for TCR Jbeta segments. TCRdb stores this immuneACCESS table with in-frame sequences only. Part of the clones is absent; in the studies checked, under half of the shortfall reflects unresolved V genes, and no reason is known for the rest. This sample holds about 150,000 clones; 75% to 85% were observed only once. Roughly 0.99% of the sample rests with the top ten. Sequenced material: PBMCs. These TCRs come from a male donor in good health and CMV-seronegative.

This clone was seen once. The rearrangement links TRBV2 to TRBJ2-2; D is possibly TRBD1 (5 bases). Germline CDR1 SNHLY, CDR2 FYNNEI. This CDR3 is 14 amino acids long. The V and J ends lost 10 bases and 0 bases respectively, with 12 bases between them. CDR3 in DNA: TGTGCCACTATGACAGATACGAACACCGGGGAGCTGTTTTTT. Translating gives CATMTDTNTGELFF.

CDR3 DNA sequence: TGTGCCAGCAGCCCAGAGACAGGCGATAATTCACCCCTCCACTTT. Protein sequence: CASSPETGDNSPLHF. This sequence joins TRBV7-6 and TRBJ1-6; tentatively, D is TRBD1 (6 bases). Germline CDR1 and CDR2: SGHVS and FNYEAQ. The CDR3 sequence is 15 residues long. V shed 5 bases and J shed 5 bases, with 13 bases lying between them.

This chain uses TRBV25-1 with TRBJ2-5, with 11 nucleotides matching TRBD1. Near its end, the DNA agrees better with TRBJ2-7, so the J call may be wrong. CDR3 length equals 15 residues. CDR1 and CDR2 (germline): MGHDK, SYGVNS. The CDR3 reads CASSQGTGGGYEQYF. In nucleotides, the CDR3 is TGTGCCAGCAGCCAAGGGACAGGGGGTGGCTACGAGCAGTACTTC.

The CDR3 is CASSVKLAPYEQYF. The CDR3 DNA reads as TGTGCCAGCAGTGTGAAACTAGCGCCCTACGAGCAGTACTTC. J is TRBJ2-5 and V is TRBV6-1; TRBD2 aligns across 7 bases. Judging by the DNA end, TRBJ2-7 fits better; the J call may be wrong. Germline V gives CDR1 MNHNS, CDR2 SASEGT. This CDR3 contains 14 residues.

The sample holds a few counts of this clone. The chain recombines TRBV12-5 with TRBJ2-5, with 15 bases that match TRBD2. Looked up from germline, CDR1 is LGHNT and CDR2 is FRNRAP. V dropped 5 bases and J dropped 10; count of bases not matched to a gene: 8. The CDR3 is made up of 15 amino acids. The CDR3: CASGTGLAGGSGQYF. Here the CDR3 DNA reads TGTGCTAGTGGTACGGGACTAGCGGGGGGATCGGGCCAGTACTTC.

V gene TRBV2 combines with J gene TRBJ2-1, with TRBD1 matching 8 bases. CDR3 length: 15 amino acids. The ends lost 1 base at V and 7 bases at J; junction bases unmatched: 6. The germline CDR1 and CDR2 sequences are SNHLY and FYNNEI. CDR3 region: CASSEERTGRNEQFF. The CDR3, as DNA: TGTGCCAGCAGTGAAGAACGGACAGGGCGGAATGAGCAGTTCTTC.

The chain couples TRBV11-2 to TRBJ1-1; unclear D gene. Germline CDR1 SGHAT, CDR2 FQNNGV. The CDR3 is 13 residues long. V was pared by 3 bases and J by 1 base, with 6 bases between. CDR3 region: CASSLLGNTEAFF. CDR3 sequence (DNA): TGTGCCAGCAGCTTGCTAGGGAACACTGAAGCTTTCTTT. Together with reference TRBV11-2 and TRBJ1-1, the CDR3 gives the full variable domain: EAGVAQSPRYKIIEKRQSVAFWCNPISGHATLYWYQQILGQGPKLLIQFQNNGVVDDSQLPKDRFSAERLKGVDSTLKIQPAKLEDSAVYLCASSLLGNTEAFFGQGTRLTVV.

This clone was seen a few times. This chain joins TRBV9 and TRBJ1-1, with a possible D match to TRBD1 (6 bases). The CDR3 extends over 14 amino acids. The V gene lost 4 bases and the J gene lost 4 bases, with 14 bases spanning the gap. Germline V lookup: CDR1 SGDLS, CDR2 YYNGEE. This CDR3 is CASSPQGMGTEAFF. The DNA for the CDR3 is TGTGCCAGCAGCCCTCAGGGGATGGGCACTGAAGCTTTCTTT.

The rearrangement links TRBV7-8 to TRBJ2-7, with TRBD1 matching over 8 bases. V gave up 5 bases and J gave up 5 bases; unmatched junction bases: 2. Germline loops: CDR1 SGHVS, CDR2 FQNEAQ. CDR3 size: 12 residues. The CDR3 DNA sequence: TGTGCCAGCAGCCCGGACAGGGACGAGCAGTACTTC. As protein: CASSPDRDEQYF.

The chain joins TRBV15 to TRBJ2-7; 9 bases line up with TRBD2. Trimming cost V 4 bases and J 3 bases; bases outside gene matches: 10. The CDR3 runs 16 residues. Germline CDR1 LNHNV, CDR2 YYDKDF (reference sequence). The CDR3 DNA reads as TGTGCCACCAGCACTAACCAGCGGGGGGCCCTCTACGAGCAGTACTTC. Protein: CATSTNQRGALYEQYF.

This clone was seen a few times. The chain is built from TRBV6-7 and TRBJ1-4; D not certain. TRBV6-7 is an ORF; its function is uncertain. V shed 7 bases and J shed 7 bases, with 10 bases lying between them. CDR3 length: 12 amino acids. The CDR3 nucleotides read TGTGCCAGCACCCCGGGTGGTGAAAAACTGTTTTTT. The encoded protein is CASTPGGEKLFF.

The chain couples TRBV10-3 to TRBJ2-1; maybe TRBD1 (6 bases). The germline V gene encodes CDR1 ENHRY and CDR2 SYGVKD. Trimming left V 4 bases short and J 6 bases short, with 10 bases between. This CDR3 contains 13 residues. The CDR3 DNA reads TGTGCCATCAGTGGCCGGGACACCAATGAGCAGTTCTTC. This sequence encodes CAISGRDTNEQFF.

This clone was observed once. The V call is TRBV5-1, the J call TRBJ2-2; TRBD2 aligns across 9 bases. V shed 1 base, J shed 6 bases, and the junction held 7 bases outside the gene matches. Germline-derived CDR1 and CDR2 are SGHRS and YFSETQ. The CDR3 covers 16 residues. CDR3 in amino acids: CASSLPGSGGAGELFF. The CDR3 region has the DNA TGCGCCAGCAGCTTGCCGGGTAGCGGGGGCGCCGGGGAGCTGTTTTTT.

The rearrangement uses TRBV30 and TRBJ1-6; D perhaps matches TRBD1 (6 bases). V shed 5 bases and J shed 7 bases, with 15 bases lying between them. Germline values: CDR1 GTSNPN, CDR2 SVGIG (reference sequence). This CDR3 is built from 14 residues. CDR3 sequence reads: CAWGSGHRNSPLHF. Written as DNA, the CDR3 is TGTGCCTGGGGCTCGGGACATCGAAATTCACCCCTCCACTTT.